What follows are 21 T cell receptor beta chains derived from one specimen sequenced in a study of T cells after yellow fever vaccination. TCRdb reanalysed the 5' RACE reads using MiXCR and keeps one entry per CDR3 protein. Here the sample spans some 550,000 distinct CDR3 sequences, less than 20% being singletons. Material: PBMCs, obtained 15 days after the yellow fever booster vaccination. The source is a man in his thirties or forties who received the YFV17D yellow fever vaccine.

V gene TRBV20-1 combines with J gene TRBJ2-2; no reliable D call. CDR3 size: 13 residues. CDR1 and CDR2 (germline): DFQATT, SNEGSKA (reference sequence). Deletions cut 5 bases from V and 5 bases from J, with 12 bases between. The CDR3 sequence: CSAQPLRTGELFF. CDR3 in DNA: TGCAGTGCTCAGCCCCTTCGGACCGGGGAGCTGTTTTTT.

The V call is TRBV7-2, the J call TRBJ1-1; D not resolved. Germline CDR1 SGHTA, CDR2 FQGNSA. With 1 base removed from V and 7 bases from J, the gap between germline ends came to 7 bases. The CDR3 contains 12 residues. The CDR3 DNA follows: TGTGCCAGCAGCTTAGTCGGATTTGAAGCTTTCTTT. Its translation is CASSLVGFEAFF.

In its sample, this clonotype was seen a few times. This chain joins TRBV12-3 or TRBV12-4 and TRBJ2-1; 9 bases align to TRBD2. The CDR3 length is 18 residues. J gave up 0 bases and V 1 base, and 7 bases lay outside the gene matches. CDR3 DNA sequence: TGTGCCAGCAGTTTAGACGATCTAGCGGGAAGCTCCTACAATGAGCAGTTCTTC. This encodes CASSLDDLAGSSYNEQFF.

The chain combines TRBV5-1 with TRBJ2-3; 14 bases are a match to TRBD2. The CDR3 has 16 amino acids. Germline CDR1 and CDR2: SGHRS and YFSETQ. Losses at the gene ends were 4 bases for V and 4 bases for J; bases not matched to a gene: 5. The CDR3 DNA sequence: TGCGCCAGCAGCAAGGGACTAGCGGGAGAAGCAGATACGCAGTATTTT. Translating gives CASSKGLAGEADTQYF.

This chain links TRBV6-1 with TRBJ2-7; weak D call: TRBD2 (5 bases). Germline V CDR1 and CDR2: MNHNS, SASEGT. V lost 6 bases and J lost 5, with 14 bases in between. CDR3 length equals 13 residues. CDR3 protein: CASRLGSRDEQYF. DNA of the CDR3: TGTGCCAGCAGATTGGGGTCGAGGGACGAGCAGTACTTC.

This clonotype came up a few times. The rearrangement links TRBV7-2 to TRBJ2-5; unclear D gene. Germline V gene data show CDR1 as SGHTA and CDR2 as FQGNSA. The CDR3 contains 15 residues. V was shortened by 1 base and J by 6 bases, with 15 bases between the two germline ends. CDR3 region: CASSLGGKVAKTQYF. Here the CDR3 DNA reads TGTGCCAGCAGCTTAGGCGGAAAAGTCGCCAAGACCCAGTACTTC.

The V and J genes are TRBV5-5 and TRBJ2-3; D is ambiguous. V was cut by 4 bases and J by 7 bases, with 19 bases left in between. The length of the CDR3 is 15 residues. Germline V CDR1 and CDR2: SGHKS, YYEKEE (reference sequence). CDR3 loop: CASSQMLQRFNTQYF. DNA of the CDR3: TGTGCCAGCAGCCAGATGTTACAGAGGTTTAATACGCAGTATTTT.

The chain recombines TRBV3-1 with TRBJ2-1; 13 bases are shared with TRBD2. Looked up from germline, CDR1 is LGHDT and CDR2 is YNNKEL (reference sequence). V gave up 5 bases and J gave up 5 bases; unmatched junction bases: 9. The CDR3 runs 17 residues. CDR3 nucleotides: TGTGCCAGCAGCTTCCGGACTAGCGGGAGAGTCCACAATGAGCAGTTCTTC. This translates into CASSFRTSGRVHNEQFF.

The rearrangement uses TRBV7-2 and TRBJ2-3; no firm D call. This CDR3 contains 15 residues. Germline assignment: CDR1 SGHTA and CDR2 FQGNSA. Trimming cost V 8 bases and J 0 bases, with 15 bases left between them. The chain's CDR3 is CASDPLETSTDTQYF. The CDR3 DNA reads as TGTGCCAGCGACCCCTTGGAGACTAGCACAGATACGCAGTATTTT.

This clonotype occurred a few times. The V and J genes are TRBV3-1 and TRBJ2-4; perhaps TRBD2 as D (6 bases). The CDR3 is 16 residues long. V shed 0 bases and J shed 5 bases, with 14 bases lying between them. CDR1 and CDR2 (germline): LGHDT, YNNKEL (reference sequence). The CDR3 DNA reads TGTGCCAGCAGCCAAGATCTAGGAGGGGCTGAAAACATTCAGTACTTC. It translates to CASSQDLGGAENIQYF.

A few counts support this clonotype. The V and J genes are TRBV6-5 and TRBJ1-3; D unclear. This CDR3 region has 16 residues. From germline, CDR1 is MNHEY and CDR2 SVGAGI. Trimming stripped 0 bases from V and 0 bases from J, with 9 bases between. CDR3 bases: TGTGCCAGCAGTTACTCAGGCCCGGACTCTGGAAACACCATATATTTT. It encodes CASSYSGPDSGNTIYF.

The J gene is TRBJ2-3, the V gene TRBV5-1; perhaps TRBD1 as D (5 bases). CDR1 SGHRS and CDR2 YFSETQ come from the germline V gene. The CDR3 sequence is 15 residues long. V dropped 0 bases and J dropped 2 bases, with 10 bases sitting between them. The CDR3 nucleotides read TGCGCCAGCAGCTTGGAGGGGTTACACACAGATACGCAGTATTTT. Its translation is CASSLEGLHTDTQYF.

This clonotype occurred a few times. The gene calls are TRBV2 and TRBJ2-1, with 11 positions matching TRBD2. Germline CDR1 and CDR2: SNHLY and FYNNEI. Germline trimming cut 6 bases from V and 6 bases from J; bases unmatched to any gene: 7. The CDR3 loop spans 15 amino acids. The DNA of the CDR3 is TGTGCCAGCAGGTCCCTAGCGGGAGGCCTCAATGAGCAGTTCTTC. Its protein is CASRSLAGGLNEQFF. The full variable domain, completed using reference TRBV2 and TRBJ2-1, is EPEVTQTPSHQVTQMGQEVILRCVPISNHLYFYWYRQILGQKVEFLVSFYNNEISEKSEIFDDQFSVERPDGSNFTLKIRSTKLEDSAMYFCASRSLAGGLNEQFFGPGTRLTVL.

In this sample, this clonotype turned up a few times. The J gene is TRBJ2-1, the V gene TRBV4-3, with 8 bases fitting TRBD1. The V and J ends lost 1 base and 9 bases, in that order; junction bases with no gene match: 11. Germline CDR1 reads LGHNA; CDR2 reads YSLEER. The CDR3 has 16 residues. The CDR3 bases are TGCGCCAGCAGCCAAGGACTGACAGGGGCAGCTATTGAGCAGTTCTTC. Protein sequence: CASSQGLTGAAIEQFF.

The table lists this clonotype with a few counts. The V call is TRBV3-1, the J call TRBJ2-1; a weak D match, TRBD1 (7 bases). V was trimmed by 1 base and J by 6 bases, leaving 16 bases between them. The CDR3 totals 16 residues. From germline, CDR1 is LGHDT and CDR2 YNNKEL (reference sequence). CDR3 DNA sequence: TGTGCCAGCAGCCAAGGGAGGGGGCCTAGGGGCAATGAGCAGTTCTTC. It encodes CASSQGRGPRGNEQFF.

This clonotype was observed a few times. The chain recombines TRBV7-2 with TRBJ1-1, with 7 bases that match TRBD1. Trimming cost V 4 bases and J 0 bases; bases outside gene matches: 11. CDR1 is SGHTA, CDR2 FQGNSA, per germline. This CDR3 comprises 17 residues. In DNA form, the CDR3 reads TGTGCCAGCAGCTCCCCAGGGGGGGGGACCGTGAACACTGAAGCTTTCTTT. Its protein product is CASSSPGGGTVNTEAFF.

This clonotype was observed a few times. V gene TRBV12-3 or TRBV12-4 combines with J gene TRBJ2-7; either TRBD1 or TRBD2 may supply D (5 bases each). The CDR3 runs 14 residues. V lost 4 bases and J lost 0, with 10 bases in between. CDR3 nucleotide sequence: TGTGCCAGCAGTTATGGGGGTATCTCCTACGAGCAGTACTTC. It yields the protein CASSYGGISYEQYF.

The rearrangement links TRBV7-2 to TRBJ2-2; TRBD1 aligns across 8 bases. V shed 5 bases and J 6 bases; nucleotides not matched to a gene: 11. Germline V CDR1 and CDR2: SGHTA, FQGNSA. There are 16 residues in the CDR3. The CDR3 region has the DNA TGTGCCAGCAGCCTGCAGGGGGCGCTTGCAGCCGGGGAGCTGTTTTTT. Amino acids: CASSLQGALAAGELFF.

The rearrangement links TRBV5-5 to TRBJ2-3; the D gene is possibly TRBD2 (6 bases). This CDR3 region has 15 residues. V was clipped by 0 bases and J by 3 bases, with 11 bases between them. Germline values: CDR1 SGHKS, CDR2 YYEKEE (reference sequence). The CDR3 spells CASSLGAGRTDTQYF. In DNA, the CDR3 is TGTGCCAGCAGCTTGGGCGCGGGAAGAACAGATACGCAGTATTTT.

In its sample, this clonotype was seen a few times. The V gene is TRBV9, the J gene TRBJ2-2; 14 nucleotides align to TRBD2. V shed 5 bases, J shed 8 bases, and the junction held 5 bases outside the gene matches. Per germline, CDR1 SGDLS and CDR2 YYNGEE. The CDR3 contains 15 residues. CDR3 amino acids: CASSGTSGSSGELFF. DNA for the CDR3: TGTGCCAGCAGTGGGACTAGCGGGAGTTCTGGGGAGCTGTTTTTT.

This clonotype was counted between two and nine times. The chain carries TRBV4-1 and TRBJ1-2; perhaps TRBD1 as D (5 bases). The CDR3 loop spans 17 amino acids. Trimming shortened V by 0 bases and J by 1 base, and 15 bases separated the two germline ends. Germline V gives CDR1 MGHRA, CDR2 YSYEKL. Written as DNA, the CDR3 is TGCGCCAGCAGCCAAGATCAAGGGGAATTGAATAACTATGGCTACACCTTC. Translating gives CASSQDQGELNNYGYTF.